This T cell receptor beta chain was sequenced for a study of regulatory dendritic cells for organ transplantation. Background on the study: Monocytes received vitamin D3 on days 0 and 4, IL-10 on day 4.

The germline CDR1 and CDR2 sequences are SEHNR and FQNEAQ (reference sequence). This CDR3 has 17 residues. The V and J ends lost 5 bases and 10 bases, in that order; junction bases with no gene match: 13. To note about this clone: Its matching antigen is unknown.

The repertoire was sequenced with immunoSEQ multiplex PCR; TCRdb's copy has only in-frame clones and lacks some. The sample includes around 5,400 clones, about 70% of them seen just once. Allogeneic regulatory or mature dendritic cells were co-cultured for roughly five days with CFSE-labeled sorted T cells at 1:10. Memory T cells were CD45RO+, naive were CD45RA+, sorted by FACS. The sample comprised memory CD8+ T cells from blood cultured with regulatory dendritic cells. As to subset: CD45RO+ memory T cells. The chain combines TRBV7-9 with TRBJ2-1, with TRBD2 matching over 14 bases. This TCR came from a human donor in good health. The CDR3 here is CASSPQTGLAGVGEQFF. The CDR3 DNA reads TGTGCCAGCAGCCCCCAAACGGGACTAGCGGGAGTCGGCGAGCAGTTCTTC. Full variable domain (remainder filled in from reference TRBV7-9 and TRBJ2-1): DTGVSQNPRHKITKRGQNVTFRCDPISEHNRLYWYRQTLGQGPEFLTYFQNEAQLEKSRLLSDRFSAERPKGSFSTLEIQRTEQGDSAMYLCASSPQTGLAGVGEQFFGPGTRLTVL.